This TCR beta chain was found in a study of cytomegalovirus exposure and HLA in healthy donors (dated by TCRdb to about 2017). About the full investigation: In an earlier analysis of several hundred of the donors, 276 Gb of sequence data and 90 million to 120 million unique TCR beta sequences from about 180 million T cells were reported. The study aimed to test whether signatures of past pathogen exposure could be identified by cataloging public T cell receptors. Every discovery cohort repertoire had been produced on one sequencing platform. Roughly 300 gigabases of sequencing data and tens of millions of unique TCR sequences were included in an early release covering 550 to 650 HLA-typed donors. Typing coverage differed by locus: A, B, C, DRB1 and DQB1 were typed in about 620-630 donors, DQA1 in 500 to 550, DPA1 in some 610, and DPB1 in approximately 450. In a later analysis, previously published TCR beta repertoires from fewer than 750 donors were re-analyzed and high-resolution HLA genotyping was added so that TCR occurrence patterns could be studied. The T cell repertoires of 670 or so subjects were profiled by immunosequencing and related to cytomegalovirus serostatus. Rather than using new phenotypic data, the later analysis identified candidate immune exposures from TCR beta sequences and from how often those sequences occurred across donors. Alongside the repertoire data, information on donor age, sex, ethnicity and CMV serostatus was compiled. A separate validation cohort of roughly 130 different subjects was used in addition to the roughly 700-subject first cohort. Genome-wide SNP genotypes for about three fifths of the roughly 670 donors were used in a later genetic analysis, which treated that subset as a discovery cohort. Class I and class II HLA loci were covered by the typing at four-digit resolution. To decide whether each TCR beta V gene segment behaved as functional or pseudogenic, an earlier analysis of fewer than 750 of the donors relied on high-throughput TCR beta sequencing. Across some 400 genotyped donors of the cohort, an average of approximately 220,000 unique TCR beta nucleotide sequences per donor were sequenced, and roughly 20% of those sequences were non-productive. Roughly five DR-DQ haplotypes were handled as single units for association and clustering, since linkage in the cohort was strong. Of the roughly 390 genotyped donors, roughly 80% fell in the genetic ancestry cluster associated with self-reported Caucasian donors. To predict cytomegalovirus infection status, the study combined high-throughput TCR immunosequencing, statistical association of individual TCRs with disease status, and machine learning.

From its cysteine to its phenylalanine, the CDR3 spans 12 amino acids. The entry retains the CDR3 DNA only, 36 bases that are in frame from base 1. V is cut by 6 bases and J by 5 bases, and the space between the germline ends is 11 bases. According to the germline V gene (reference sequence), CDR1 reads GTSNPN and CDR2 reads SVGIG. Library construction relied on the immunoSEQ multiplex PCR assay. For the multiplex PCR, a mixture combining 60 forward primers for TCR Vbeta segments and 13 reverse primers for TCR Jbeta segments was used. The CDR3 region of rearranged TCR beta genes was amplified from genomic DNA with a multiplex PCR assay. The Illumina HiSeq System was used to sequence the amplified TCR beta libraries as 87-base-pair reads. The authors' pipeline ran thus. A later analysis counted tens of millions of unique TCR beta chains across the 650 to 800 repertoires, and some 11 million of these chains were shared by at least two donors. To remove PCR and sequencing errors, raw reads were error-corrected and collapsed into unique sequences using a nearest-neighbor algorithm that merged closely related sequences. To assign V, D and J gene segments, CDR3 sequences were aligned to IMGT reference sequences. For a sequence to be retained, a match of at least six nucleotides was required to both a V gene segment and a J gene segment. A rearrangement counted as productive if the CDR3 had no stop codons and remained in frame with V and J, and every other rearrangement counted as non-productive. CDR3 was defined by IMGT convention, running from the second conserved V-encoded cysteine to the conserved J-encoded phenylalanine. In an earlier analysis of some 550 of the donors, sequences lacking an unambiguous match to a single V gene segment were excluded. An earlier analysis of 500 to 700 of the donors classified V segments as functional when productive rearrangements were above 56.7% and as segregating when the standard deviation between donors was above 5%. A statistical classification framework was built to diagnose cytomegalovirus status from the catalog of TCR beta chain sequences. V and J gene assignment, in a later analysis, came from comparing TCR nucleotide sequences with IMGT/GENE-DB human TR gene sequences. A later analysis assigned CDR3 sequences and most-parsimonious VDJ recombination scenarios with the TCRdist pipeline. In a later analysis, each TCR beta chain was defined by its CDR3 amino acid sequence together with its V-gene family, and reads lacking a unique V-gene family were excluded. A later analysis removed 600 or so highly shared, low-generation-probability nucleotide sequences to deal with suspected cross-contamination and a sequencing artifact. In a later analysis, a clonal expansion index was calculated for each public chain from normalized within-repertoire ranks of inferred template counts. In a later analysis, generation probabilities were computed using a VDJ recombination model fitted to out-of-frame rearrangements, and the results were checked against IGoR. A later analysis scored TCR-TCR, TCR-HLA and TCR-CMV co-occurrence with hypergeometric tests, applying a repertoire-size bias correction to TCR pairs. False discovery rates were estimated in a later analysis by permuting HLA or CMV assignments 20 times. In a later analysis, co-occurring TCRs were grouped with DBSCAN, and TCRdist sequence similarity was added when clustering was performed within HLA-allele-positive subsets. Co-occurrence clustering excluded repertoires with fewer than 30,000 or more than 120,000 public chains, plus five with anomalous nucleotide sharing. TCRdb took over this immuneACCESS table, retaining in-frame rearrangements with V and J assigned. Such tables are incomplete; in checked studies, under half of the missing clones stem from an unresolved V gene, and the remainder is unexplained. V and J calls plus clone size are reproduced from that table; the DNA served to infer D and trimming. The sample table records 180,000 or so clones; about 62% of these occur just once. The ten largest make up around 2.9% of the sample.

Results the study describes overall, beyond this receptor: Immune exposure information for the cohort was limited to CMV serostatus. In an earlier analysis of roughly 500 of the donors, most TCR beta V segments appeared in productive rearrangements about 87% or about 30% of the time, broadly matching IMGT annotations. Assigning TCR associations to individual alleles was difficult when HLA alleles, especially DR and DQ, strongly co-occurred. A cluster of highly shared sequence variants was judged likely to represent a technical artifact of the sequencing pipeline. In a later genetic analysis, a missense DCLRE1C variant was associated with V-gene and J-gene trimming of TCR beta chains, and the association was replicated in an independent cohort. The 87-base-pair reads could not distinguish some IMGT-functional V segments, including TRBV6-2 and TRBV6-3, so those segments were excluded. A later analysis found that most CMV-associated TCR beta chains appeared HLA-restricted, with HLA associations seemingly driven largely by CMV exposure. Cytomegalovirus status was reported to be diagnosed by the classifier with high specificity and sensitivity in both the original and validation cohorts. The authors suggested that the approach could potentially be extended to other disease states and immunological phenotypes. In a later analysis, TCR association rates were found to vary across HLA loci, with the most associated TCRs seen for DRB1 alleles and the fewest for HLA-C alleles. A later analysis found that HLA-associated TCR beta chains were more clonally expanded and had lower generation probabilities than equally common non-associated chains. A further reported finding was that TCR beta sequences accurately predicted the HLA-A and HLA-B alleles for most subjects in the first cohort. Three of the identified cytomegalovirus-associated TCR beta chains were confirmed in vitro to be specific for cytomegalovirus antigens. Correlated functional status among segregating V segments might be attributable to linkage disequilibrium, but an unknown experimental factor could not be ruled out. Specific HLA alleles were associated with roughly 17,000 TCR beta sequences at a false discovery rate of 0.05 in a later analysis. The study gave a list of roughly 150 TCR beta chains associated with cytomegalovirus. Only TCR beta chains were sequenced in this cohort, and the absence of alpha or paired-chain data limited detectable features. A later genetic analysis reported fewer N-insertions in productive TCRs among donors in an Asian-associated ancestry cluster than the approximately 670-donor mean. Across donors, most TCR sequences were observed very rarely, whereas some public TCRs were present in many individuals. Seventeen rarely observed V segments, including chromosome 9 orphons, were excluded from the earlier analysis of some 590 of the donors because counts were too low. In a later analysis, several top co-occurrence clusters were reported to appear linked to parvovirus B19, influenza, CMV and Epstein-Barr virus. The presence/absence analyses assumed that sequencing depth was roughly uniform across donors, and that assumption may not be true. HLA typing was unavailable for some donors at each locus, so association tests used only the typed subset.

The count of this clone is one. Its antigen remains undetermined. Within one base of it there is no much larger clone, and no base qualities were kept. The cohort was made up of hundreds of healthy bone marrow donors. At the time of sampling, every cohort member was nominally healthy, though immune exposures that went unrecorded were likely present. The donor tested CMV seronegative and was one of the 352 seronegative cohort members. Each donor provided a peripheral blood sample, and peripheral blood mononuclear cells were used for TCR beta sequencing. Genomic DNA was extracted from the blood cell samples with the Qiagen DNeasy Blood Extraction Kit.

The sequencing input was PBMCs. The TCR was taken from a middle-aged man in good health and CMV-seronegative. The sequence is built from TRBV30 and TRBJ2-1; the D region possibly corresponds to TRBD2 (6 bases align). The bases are TGTGCCTGCTTTGGGACTCACAATGAGCAGTTCTTC. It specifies CACFGTHNEQFF. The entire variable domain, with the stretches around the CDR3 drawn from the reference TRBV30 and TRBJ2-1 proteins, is SQTIHQWPATLVQPVGSPLSLECTVEGTSNPNLYWYRQAAGRGLQLLFYSVGIGQISSEVPQNLSASRPQDRQFILSSKKLLLSDSGFYLCACFGTHNEQFFGPGTRLTVL.